This entry lists 15 T cell receptor beta chains sequenced from one sample in a study of cytomegalovirus exposure and HLA in healthy donors. Primers included in the PCR were 60 Vbeta and 13 Jbeta primers. Using immunoSEQ multiplex PCR, the repertoire was profiled, and TCRdb retains in-frame clones only, with some absent. Among over 110,000 clones listed, 82% were seen once. The specimen was PBMCs. The receptors derive from a male donor in good health and CMV-seronegative.

The chain joins TRBV6-5 to TRBJ2-7; TRBD2 agrees at 8 bases. J gave up 3 bases and V 6 bases, and 4 bases lay outside the gene matches. This CDR3 comprises 13 residues. The germline V gene has CDR1 MNHEY and CDR2 SVGAGI. CDR3 nucleotides: TGTGCCAGCAGGCGGGGGGAGCACTACGAGCAGTACTTC. This gives the protein CASRRGEHYEQYF.

The rearrangement links TRBV28 to TRBJ2-2; D is possibly TRBD1 (5 bases). In germline, CDR1 is MDHEN, CDR2 SYDVKM. The CDR3 runs to 15 residues. Between the trimmed V and J ends, which lost 2 bases and 5 bases, there was a span of 12 bases. This CDR3 is CASSLDSGKTGELFF. CDR3 in DNA: TGTGCCAGCAGTTTAGATTCAGGGAAAACCGGGGAGCTGTTTTTT.

This chain joins TRBV4-1 and TRBJ2-5; D perhaps matches TRBD1 (6 bases). TRBJ2-7 explains the end of the DNA better; the J call may be wrong. CDR3 length equals 13 residues. Germline V CDR1 and CDR2: MGHRA, YSYEKL. CDR3 amino acids: CASSSLQGDEQYF. CDR3 nucleotides: TGCGCCAGCAGCAGTCTACAGGGAGACGAGCAGTACTTC.

The chain has TRBV4-1 and TRBJ2-1; 13 bases match TRBD2. V shed 1 base, J shed 0 bases, and the junction held 0 bases outside the gene matches. The V gene's germline CDR1 is MGHRA and CDR2 YSYEKL. This CDR3 comprises 17 residues. CDR3: CASSQGTSGSSYNEQFF. The CDR3 nucleotides are TGCGCCAGCAGCCAAGGGACTAGCGGGAGCTCCTACAATGAGCAGTTCTTC.

Only one count was recorded for this clone. The V call is TRBV9, the J call TRBJ2-1; 7 bases map to TRBD2. J lost 3 bases, V lost 3 bases, and 6 bases had no gene match. The CDR3 runs to 15 residues. Germline V lookup: CDR1 SGDLS, CDR2 YYNGEE. DNA for the CDR3: TGTGCCAGCAGCGAACGAGCGGGATACTACAATGAGCAGTTCTTC. Encoded protein: CASSERAGYYNEQFF.

The J gene is TRBJ2-1, the V gene TRBV7-3; TRBD2 matches at 10 bases. Trimming at V came to 4 bases and at J to 4 bases, leaving 4 bases not matched to a gene. The CDR3 loop spans 15 amino acids. Germline loops: CDR1 SGHTA, CDR2 FQGTGA. The CDR3 protein is CASSSVTSGYNEQFF. The DNA for the CDR3 is TGTGCCAGCAGCTCCGTGACTAGCGGGTACAATGAGCAGTTCTTC.

The chain combines TRBV9 with TRBJ2-5; perhaps TRBD2 as D (6 bases). The CDR3 runs 19 residues. Germline CDR1 and CDR2: SGDLS and YYNGEE. With 0 bases removed from V and 6 bases from J, the gap between germline ends came to 27 bases. The CDR3 DNA follows: TGTGCCAGCAGCGTAGGGGGCGGACTATTCGACCCGGATGGGAAGACCCAGTACTTC. It yields the protein CASSVGGGLFDPDGKTQYF.

In this sample, this clone turned up a few times. The chain joins TRBV6-5 to TRBJ1-4, with 8 bases aligning to TRBD1. Per the germline V gene, CDR1 is MNHEY and CDR2 is SVGAGI. The CDR3 contains 13 residues. The ends lost 5 bases at V and 11 bases at J; junction bases unmatched: 7. The CDR3 sequence: CASSDQGAGKLFF. For the CDR3, the DNA is TGTGCCAGCAGTGATCAGGGGGCAGGGAAACTGTTTTTT.

CDR3 residues: CSYYRDHEQYF. Written as DNA, the CDR3 is TGCAGCTATTACAGGGACCACGAGCAGTACTTC. The chain has TRBV20-1 and TRBJ2-7, with TRBD1 as a possible D gene (6 bases). Germline CDR1 is DFQATT and CDR2 is SNEGSKA (reference sequence). The CDR3 totals 11 residues.

This clone was picked up one time. CDR3 loop: CASGADSWTEAFF. The CDR3 region has the DNA TGTGCCAGCGGAGCGGACAGTTGGACTGAAGCTTTCTTT. The V and J genes are TRBV27 and TRBJ1-1, with D perhaps matching TRBD1 (6 bases). CDR1 and CDR2 (germline): MNHEY, SMNVEV (reference sequence). This CDR3 region has 13 residues. V was pared by 8 bases and J by 5 bases, with 15 bases between.

This clone has only a few counts. V gene TRBV9 combines with J gene TRBJ1-5; 7 nucleotides agree with TRBD1. There are 14 residues in the CDR3. V lost 3 bases to trimming and J lost 4 bases; unmatched junction nucleotides: 4. Germline assignment: CDR1 SGDLS and CDR2 YYNGEE. CDR3: CASSDRDSNQPQHF. Written as DNA, the CDR3 is TGTGCCAGCAGCGACCGGGACAGTAATCAGCCCCAGCATTTT. The variable domain in full, with the rest retrieved from reference TRBV9 and TRBJ1-5, is DSGVTQTPKHLITATGQRVTLRCSPRSGDLSVYWYQQSLDQGLQFLIQYYNGEERAKGNILERFSAQQFPDLHSELNLSSLELGDSALYFCASSDRDSNQPQHFGDGTRLSIL.

This chain uses TRBV5-4 with TRBJ1-1; D unclear. The CDR3 spans 14 residues. V lost 4 bases and J lost 1, with 11 bases in between. Germline-derived CDR1 and CDR2 are SGHNT and YYREEE (reference sequence). The chain's CDR3 is CASSPWAGNTEAFF. In DNA, the CDR3 is TGTGCCAGCAGCCCCTGGGCAGGGAACACTGAAGCTTTCTTT.

The chain recombines TRBV28 with TRBJ1-3, with 9 positions matching TRBD1. The CDR3 has 17 amino acids. Germline V lookup: CDR1 MDHEN, CDR2 SYDVKM. V lost 3 bases to trimming and J lost 6 bases; unmatched junction nucleotides: 12. The CDR3, as DNA: TGTGCCAGCAGTTTTCGGACAGGGGCGTCGCTTTTAAACACCATATATTTT. Translating it yields CASSFRTGASLLNTIYF. The variable domain in full, with the rest retrieved from reference TRBV28 and TRBJ1-3, is DVKVTQSSRYLVKRTGEKVFLECVQDMDHENMFWYRQDPGLGLRLIYFSYDVKMKEKGDIPEGYSVSREKKERFSLILESASTNQTSMYLCASSFRTGASLLNTIYFGEGSWLTVV.

This chain links TRBV4-3 with TRBJ1-5, with 8 bases fitting TRBD1. There are 15 residues in the CDR3. In germline, CDR1 is LGHNA, CDR2 YSLEER. V shed 0 bases, J shed 5 bases, and the junction held 3 bases outside the gene matches. In nucleotides, the CDR3 is TGCGCCAGCAGCCAAGATCGACAGGGGCATCAGCCCCAGCATTTT. Protein product: CASSQDRQGHQPQHF.

This chain connects TRBV11-1 to TRBJ2-7; perhaps TRBD2 as D (5 bases). Germline CDR1 SGHAT, CDR2 FQDESV (reference sequence). The V gene lost 3 bases and the J gene lost 7 bases, with 13 bases spanning the gap. The CDR3 length is 13 residues. The CDR3 sequence: CASSFGYTGEQYF. CDR3 DNA: TGTGCCAGCAGCTTCGGATACACGGGGGAGCAGTACTTC.